What follows are 19 T cell receptor beta chains derived from one specimen sequenced in a study of blood T cell repertoires in COVID-19. Sequencing was performed with immunoSEQ multiplex PCR; in TCRdb, only in-frame clones are kept and a portion is missing. This table has fewer than 180,000 clones, more than 80% appearing once. Sequenced material: peripheral blood. Source of these receptors: a man aged 70 or older with acute or convalescent COVID-19.

This rearrangement joins TRBV18 to TRBJ1-4; the D is unclear. The CDR3 is 14 residues long. Germline V CDR1 and CDR2: KGHSH, LQKENI. V lost 3 bases and J lost 8, with 13 bases in between. The CDR3 here is CASSPGQSGEKLFF. CDR3 coding DNA: TGTGCCAGCTCACCTGGCCAATCGGGGGAAAAACTGTTTTTT. The whole variable domain, filled in from reference TRBV18 and TRBJ1-4, reads NAGVMQNPRHLVRRRGQEARLRCSPMKGHSHVYWYRQLPEEGLKFMVYLQKENIIDESGMPKERFSAEFPKEGPSILRIQQVVRGDSAAYFCASSPGQSGEKLFFGSGTQLSVL.

This clone occurred once. J is TRBJ1-6 and V is TRBV6-5, with D unresolved. Trimming removed 0 bases from V and 12 bases from J, with 12 bases in between. CDR1 is MNHEY, CDR2 SVGAGI, per germline. This CDR3 has 14 amino acids. The DNA of the CDR3 is TGTGCCAGCAGTTACTCGAAACGGAGACTACCCCTCCACTTT. Translating gives CASSYSKRRLPLHF.

The rearrangement uses TRBV2 and TRBJ1-4; 9 nucleotides align to TRBD1. Looked up from germline, CDR1 is SNHLY and CDR2 is FYNNEI. The V gene end was trimmed by 7 bases and the J gene end by 7 bases; junction bases not matched to a gene: 4. CDR3 length: 13 amino acids. DNA for the CDR3: TGTGCCAGCAACGACAGGGGGGGTGAAAAACTGTTTTTT. Encoded protein: CASNDRGGEKLFF.

This chain links TRBV6-6 with TRBJ2-3; 7 bases align to TRBD1. Unmatched junction bases numbered 11, after V lost 5 bases and J lost 0 bases. Per the germline V gene, CDR1 is MNHNY and CDR2 is SVGAGI (reference sequence). The CDR3 has 17 amino acids. The CDR3 DNA is TGTGCCAGCAGTCAGCTGTTTGGGACAGATAGCACAGATACGCAGTATTTT. Translated: CASSQLFGTDSTDTQYF.

The J gene is TRBJ1-2, the V gene TRBV21-1; the listed D gene, TRBD1, was not tested against the DNA. TRBV21-1 is annotated as a pseudogene. The CDR3 has 17 residues. As DNA, the CDR3 is TGTGCCAGCAGCAAAGAGGGGACAGACACTACAAACTATGGCTACACCTTC. This codes for CASSKEGTDTTNYGYTF.

The rearrangement links TRBV27 to TRBJ1-1; 10 nucleotides match TRBD1. This CDR3 comprises 15 residues. Losses at the gene ends were 6 bases for V and 1 base for J; bases not matched to a gene: 5. Germline-derived CDR1 and CDR2 are MNHEY and SMNVEV (reference sequence). CDR3 coding DNA: TGTGCCAGCAGCCGGGACAGGGGCTCGAACACTGAAGCTTTCTTT. Protein: CASSRDRGSNTEAFF.

This chain joins TRBV12-5 and TRBJ2-3; TRBD2 matches 8 bases. This CDR3 has 14 amino acids. From germline, CDR1 is LGHNT and CDR2 FRNRAP. Trimming at V came to 10 bases and at J to 3 bases, leaving 9 bases not matched to a gene. Here the CDR3 reads CATLTGGGTDTQYF. The CDR3 coding sequence is TGTGCTACCCTAACGGGAGGGGGGACAGATACGCAGTATTTT.

The chain combines TRBV5-4 with TRBJ2-7; the D is unclear. Germline CDR1 is SGHNT and CDR2 is YYREEE (reference sequence). The germline V and J ends were trimmed by 2 bases and 1 base, with 10 bases remaining between them. The CDR3 runs to 14 residues. The CDR3 reads CASSFKTGSYEQYF. The CDR3 DNA reads as TGTGCCAGCAGCTTCAAGACTGGATCCTACGAGCAGTACTTC.

This sequence joins TRBV6-6 and TRBJ2-5; 10 bases map to TRBD2. This CDR3 region has 16 residues. With 0 bases clipped from V and 6 bases from J, the junction kept 7 bases outside the gene matches. Germline loops: CDR1 MNHNY, CDR2 SVGAGI (reference sequence). CDR3 region: CASSYSFTSGDQTQYF. The CDR3 DNA follows: TGTGCCAGCAGTTACTCGTTCACTAGCGGGGACCAGACCCAGTACTTC.

This chain joins TRBV29-1 and TRBJ1-2; the D gene is possibly TRBD1 (5 bases). The CDR3 runs to 13 residues. Germline V gene sequence: CDR1 SQVTM, CDR2 ANQGSEA. Trimming left V 7 bases short and J 14 bases short, with 26 bases between. CDR3 DNA: TGCAGCGCTAGATCTCAGGGCCCCGGTTCGTGGACCTTC. Protein: CSARSQGPGSWTF.

The chain employs TRBV30 and TRBJ1-6; D is ambiguous. Trimming took off 4 bases at V and 3 bases at J, with 10 bases between the two ends. Germline V lookup: CDR1 GTSNPN, CDR2 SVGIG (reference sequence). CDR3 length: 14 residues. As DNA, the CDR3 is TGTGCCTGGACGAAGGAGCTCTATAATTCACCCCTCCACTTT. Translation: CAWTKELYNSPLHF.

V and J are TRBV6-5 and TRBJ2-1; 13 bases agree with TRBD2. The CDR3 has 13 residues. V trimming: 6 bases; J trimming: 12 bases; junction bases outside the gene matches: 5. Germline CDR1 reads MNHEY; CDR2 reads SVGAGI. CDR3 sequence reads: CASRLAGGPRQFF. The CDR3 DNA reads as TGTGCCAGCAGACTAGCGGGAGGGCCGAGGCAGTTCTTC.

This clone was recorded only once. The chain couples TRBV10-3 to TRBJ2-4; tentative D call: TRBD2 (7 bases). The ends were cut back, 8 bases at V and 8 bases at J, with 13 bases in the middle. Germline CDR1 is ENHRY and CDR2 is SYGVKD. This CDR3 has 12 amino acids. The CDR3 DNA sequence: TGTGCCATCTCTGAAGGGGGGGACATTCAGTACTTC. Encoded protein: CAISEGGDIQYF.

The count of this clone is one. The CDR3 reads CASRWGQGRYEQYF. The CDR3 DNA is TGTGCCAGCAGGTGGGGACAGGGGCGCTACGAGCAGTACTTC. The chain links TRBV6-5 to TRBJ2-7; 10 nucleotides line up with TRBD1. Germline assignment: CDR1 MNHEY and CDR2 SVGAGI. The CDR3 is made up of 14 amino acids. The junction had 5 bases not matched to a gene; V was cut back by 6 bases and J by 3 bases.

In its sample, this clone was seen once. The V gene is TRBV7-9, the J gene TRBJ2-3; TRBD1 agrees at 8 bases. The CDR3 is 15 residues long. V trimming: 6 bases; J trimming: 3 bases; junction bases outside the gene matches: 8. Germline assignment: CDR1 SEHNR and CDR2 FQNEAQ (reference sequence). For the CDR3, the DNA is TGTGCCAGCAGTCGTAACAGGGGGATAACAGATACGCAGTATTTT. This translates into CASSRNRGITDTQYF.

The chain is built from TRBV5-1 and TRBJ2-5, with 8 bases matching TRBD1. The CDR3 sequence is 16 residues long. Losses at the gene ends were 0 bases for V and 0 bases for J; bases not matched to a gene: 4. CDR1 and CDR2 from the germline V gene are SGHRS and YFSETQ. The CDR3 spells CASSLDGQGHQETQYF. The CDR3 nucleotides are TGCGCCAGCAGCTTGGATGGACAGGGCCACCAAGAGACCCAGTACTTC.

The chain carries TRBV5-1 and TRBJ2-5; 12 bases map to TRBD1. V lost 3 bases to trimming and J lost 5 bases; unmatched junction nucleotides: 2. The CDR3 has 14 residues. Looked up from germline, CDR1 is SGHRS and CDR2 is YFSETQ. The CDR3 DNA reads TGCGCCAGCAGCTCGGGACAGGGGGCCGAGACCCAGTACTTC. Translated: CASSSGQGAETQYF.

The V call is TRBV24-1, the J call TRBJ2-2; TRBD1 agrees at 9 bases. Germline V gene data show CDR1 as KGHDR and CDR2 as SFDVKD. V was pared by 3 bases and J by 5 bases, with 6 bases of the junction left unmatched. This CDR3 is 16 amino acids long. The CDR3 sequence: CATSDLHRGLTGELFF. Written as DNA, the CDR3 is TGTGCCACCAGTGATCTCCACAGGGGGCTGACCGGGGAGCTGTTTTTT.

As DNA, the CDR3 is TGTGCCATCCAGAAGGACTTTTATGGCTACACCTTC. Its translation is CAIQKDFYGYTF. V and J are TRBV28 and TRBJ1-2, with unresolved D. This CDR3 is 12 amino acids long. Trimming removed 10 bases from V and 5 bases from J, with 14 bases in between. CDR1 is MDHEN and CDR2 is SYDVKM in the germline V gene.